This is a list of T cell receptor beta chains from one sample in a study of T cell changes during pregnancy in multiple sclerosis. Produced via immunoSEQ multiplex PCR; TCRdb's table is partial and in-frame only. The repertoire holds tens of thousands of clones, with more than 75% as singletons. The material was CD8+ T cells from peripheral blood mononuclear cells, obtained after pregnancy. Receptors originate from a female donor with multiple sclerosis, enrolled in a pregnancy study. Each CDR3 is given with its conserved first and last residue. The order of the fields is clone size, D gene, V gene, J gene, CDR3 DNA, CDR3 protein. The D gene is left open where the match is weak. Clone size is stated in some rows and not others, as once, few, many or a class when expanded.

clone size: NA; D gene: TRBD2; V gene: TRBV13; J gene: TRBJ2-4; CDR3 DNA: TGTGCCAGCAGCTTACTAGCGGGCCGGGCCAAAAACATTCAGTACTTC; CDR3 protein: CASSLLAGRAKNIQYF
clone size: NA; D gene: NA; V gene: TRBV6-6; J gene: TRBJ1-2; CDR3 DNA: TGTGCCAGCAGTTCTCCCGGAGGAGGACTTAACTATGGCTACACCTTC; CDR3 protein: CASSSPGGGLNYGYTF
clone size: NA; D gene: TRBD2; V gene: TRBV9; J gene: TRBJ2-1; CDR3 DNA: TGTGCCAGCAGTCTCGGGGGGAAGTCCTACAATGAGCAGTTCTTC; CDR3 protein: CASSLGGKSYNEQFF
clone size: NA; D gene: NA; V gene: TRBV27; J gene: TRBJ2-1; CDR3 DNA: TGTGCCAGCAGTTTAGCCAGGGCCGGTGAGCAGTTCTTC; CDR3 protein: CASSLARAGEQFF
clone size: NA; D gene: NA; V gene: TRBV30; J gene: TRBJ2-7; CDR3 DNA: TGTGCCTGGAGCGAGAGCTCCTACGAGCAGTACTTC; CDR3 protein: CAWSESSYEQYF
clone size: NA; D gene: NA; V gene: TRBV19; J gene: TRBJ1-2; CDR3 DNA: TGTGCCAGTAGTATAGGGGTCCTGGAGGGGCGCGGCTACACCTTC; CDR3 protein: CASSIGVLEGRGYTF
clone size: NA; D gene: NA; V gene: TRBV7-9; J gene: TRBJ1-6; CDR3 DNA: TGTGCCAGCAGCTCAGACAGCCCTGGGAATTCACCCCTCCACTTT; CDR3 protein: CASSSDSPGNSPLHF
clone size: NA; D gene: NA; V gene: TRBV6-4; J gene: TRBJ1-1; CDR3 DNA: TGTGCCAGCAGCCTAGACGGGAACACTGAAGCTTTCTTT; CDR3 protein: CASSLDGNTEAFF
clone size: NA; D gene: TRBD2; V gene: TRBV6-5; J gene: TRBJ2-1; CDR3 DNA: TGTGCCAGCAGTTACTTTGCGGGGGGGTACAATGAGCAGTTCTTC; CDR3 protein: CASSYFAGGYNEQFF
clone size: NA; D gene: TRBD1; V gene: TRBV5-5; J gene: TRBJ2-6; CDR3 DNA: TGTGCCAGCAGCTTGGTAGGGACAGGGGTCTCTGGGGCCAACGTCCTGACTTTC; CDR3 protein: CASSLVGTGVSGANVLTF
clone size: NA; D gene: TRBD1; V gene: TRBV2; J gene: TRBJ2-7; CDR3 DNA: TGTGCCAGCAGTGAGCCGGGACAGGGATCAAACGAGCAGTACTTC; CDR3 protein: CASSEPGQGSNEQYF
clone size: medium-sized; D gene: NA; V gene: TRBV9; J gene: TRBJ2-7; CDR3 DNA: TGTGCCAGCAGCGTAGCCCTTTTCTACGAGCAGTACTTC; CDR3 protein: CASSVALFYEQYF
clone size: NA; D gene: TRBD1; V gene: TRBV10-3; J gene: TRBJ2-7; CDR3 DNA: TGTGCCATCAGTGGACAGGGTGAATACGAGCAGTACTTC; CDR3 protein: CAISGQGEYEQYF
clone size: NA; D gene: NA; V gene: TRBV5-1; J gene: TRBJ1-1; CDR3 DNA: TGCGCCAGCAGCTTGGCCGCGGGGTACACTGAAGCTTTCTTT; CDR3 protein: CASSLAAGYTEAFF
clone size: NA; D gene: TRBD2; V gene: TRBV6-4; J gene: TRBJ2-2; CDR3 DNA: TGTGCCAGCAGTGACTCGCGGGGGGCGAACACCGGGGAGCTGTTTTTT; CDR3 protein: CASSDSRGANTGELFF
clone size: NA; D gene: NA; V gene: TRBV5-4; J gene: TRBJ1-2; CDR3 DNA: TGTGCCAGCAGCTTCGGCGGTCCAGCTAACTATGGCTACACCTTC; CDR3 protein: CASSFGGPANYGYTF
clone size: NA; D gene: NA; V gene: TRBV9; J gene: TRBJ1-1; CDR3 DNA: TGTGCCAGCAGCCCCGACCCATTACCAGGGGTGGGGAAAAAGAACACTGAAGCTTTCTTT; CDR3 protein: CASSPDPLPGVGKKNTEAFF
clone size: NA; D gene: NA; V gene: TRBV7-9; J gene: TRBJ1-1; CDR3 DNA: TGTGCCAGCAGCCGCGGACAGCCCGCGCTGGCTTTCTTT; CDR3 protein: CASSRGQPALAFF
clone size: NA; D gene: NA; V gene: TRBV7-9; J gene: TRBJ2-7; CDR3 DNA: TGTGCCAGCAGCTTAGACTGGAGCTCCTACGAGCAGTACTTC; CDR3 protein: CASSLDWSSYEQYF
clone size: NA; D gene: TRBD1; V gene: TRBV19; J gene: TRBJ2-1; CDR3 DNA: TGTGCCAGTAGTATAGACCTGGACAGGAACAATGAGCAGTTCTTC; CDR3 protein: CASSIDLDRNNEQFF
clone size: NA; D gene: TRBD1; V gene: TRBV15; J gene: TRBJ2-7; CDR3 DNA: TGTGCCACCAGCAGAGATGCACCAGGACAGGGGGTCGACGAGCAGTACTTC; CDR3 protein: CATSRDAPGQGVDEQYF
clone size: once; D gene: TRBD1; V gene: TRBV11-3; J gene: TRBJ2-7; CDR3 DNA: TGTGCCACACCTCTACCTGACCCGGGACAGGGGGTATACGAGCAGTACTTC; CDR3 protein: CATPLPDPGQGVYEQYF
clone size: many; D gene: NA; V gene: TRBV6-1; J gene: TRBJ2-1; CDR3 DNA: TGTGCCAGCAGTCTAAGAGACCCGGAGGGCAATGAGCAGTTCTTC; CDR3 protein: CASSLRDPEGNEQFF
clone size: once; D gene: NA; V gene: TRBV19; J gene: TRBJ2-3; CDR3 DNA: TGTGCCAGTAGTATAGGGCGCGGGGTAATAGATACGCAGTATTTT; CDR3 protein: CASSIGRGVIDTQYF
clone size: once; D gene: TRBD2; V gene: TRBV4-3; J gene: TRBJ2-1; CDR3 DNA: TGCGCCAGCAGCCAGGCCTTGGTAGCGGGGGTCTCTAATGAGCAGTTCTTC; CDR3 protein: CASSQALVAGVSNEQFF
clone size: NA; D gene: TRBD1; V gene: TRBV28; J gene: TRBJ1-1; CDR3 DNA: TGTGCCAGCAGAGACAGGGCCCCTCCTAAAGCTTTCTTT; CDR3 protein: CASRDRAPPKAFF
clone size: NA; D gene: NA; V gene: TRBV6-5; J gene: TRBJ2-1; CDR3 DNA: TGTGCCAGCAGCCTCTCAATAGCGGACAATGAGCAGTTCTTC; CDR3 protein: CASSLSIADNEQFF
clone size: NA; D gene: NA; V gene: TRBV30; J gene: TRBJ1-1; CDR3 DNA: TGTGCCTGGAGCCCTACAGTGAACACTGAAGCTTTCTTT; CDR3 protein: CAWSPTVNTEAFF
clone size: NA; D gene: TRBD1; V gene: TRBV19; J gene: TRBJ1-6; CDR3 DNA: TGTGCCAGTAGTACGACAGGGGAGTATTCACCCCTCCACTTT; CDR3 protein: CASSTTGEYSPLHF
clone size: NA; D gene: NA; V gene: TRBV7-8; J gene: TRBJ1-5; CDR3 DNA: TGTGCCAGCAGCTTAGGTCTTCAGCCCCAGCATTTT; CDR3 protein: CASSLGLQPQHF
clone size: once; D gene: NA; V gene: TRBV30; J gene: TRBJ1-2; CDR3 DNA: TGTGCCTGGAGTGTTTACAGCCACTATGGCTACACCTTC; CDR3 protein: CAWSVYSHYGYTF
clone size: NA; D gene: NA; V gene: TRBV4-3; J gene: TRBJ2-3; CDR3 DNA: TGCGCCAGCAGCCAAGTGTGGGACTCAGATACGCAGTATTTT; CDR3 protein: CASSQVWDSDTQYF
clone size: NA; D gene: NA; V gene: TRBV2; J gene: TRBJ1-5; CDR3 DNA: TGTGCCAGCAGTCTAGATCAGCCCCAGCATTTT; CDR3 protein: CASSLDQPQHF
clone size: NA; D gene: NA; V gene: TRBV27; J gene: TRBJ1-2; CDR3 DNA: TGTGCCAGCAGTTTATTGGTAGGGGCTGCGGATGGCTACACCTTC; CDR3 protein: CASSLLVGAADGYTF
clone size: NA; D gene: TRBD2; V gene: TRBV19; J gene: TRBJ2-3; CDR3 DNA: TGTGCCAGTAGTACCCTAGCGGGGGCAACAGATACGCAGTATTTT; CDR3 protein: CASSTLAGATDTQYF
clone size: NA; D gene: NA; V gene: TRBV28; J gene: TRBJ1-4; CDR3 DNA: TGTGCCAGCAGTTCAGACAGTTTTTCAACTAATGAAAAACTGTTTTTT; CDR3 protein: CASSSDSFSTNEKLFF
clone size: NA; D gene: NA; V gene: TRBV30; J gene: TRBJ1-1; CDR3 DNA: TGTGCCTGGAACCGGGGGGGGGTTGAAGCTTTCTTT; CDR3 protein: CAWNRGGVEAFF
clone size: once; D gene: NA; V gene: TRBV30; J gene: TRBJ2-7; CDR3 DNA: TGTGCCTGGCTACAGGGTTTGGGCGAGCAGTACTTC; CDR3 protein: CAWLQGLGEQYF
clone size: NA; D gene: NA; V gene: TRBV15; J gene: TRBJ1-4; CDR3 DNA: TGTGCCACCAGCGTCGGGCAGGGCATAAGTAATGAAAAACTGTTTTTT; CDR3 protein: CATSVGQGISNEKLFF
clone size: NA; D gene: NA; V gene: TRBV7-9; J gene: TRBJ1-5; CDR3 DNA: TGTGCCAGCAGCTTCGGTCTCGGGGAACAGCCCCAGCATTTT; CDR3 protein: CASSFGLGEQPQHF
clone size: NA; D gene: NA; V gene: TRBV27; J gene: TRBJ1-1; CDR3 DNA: TGTGCCAGCAGTTTATCGATAAAAGGGGACACTGAAGCTTTCTTT; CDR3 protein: CASSLSIKGDTEAFF
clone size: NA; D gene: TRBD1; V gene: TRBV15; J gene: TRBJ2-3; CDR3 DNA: TGTGCCACCAGCAGGTACCCTCCCCTTACAGGGGAAGGAGCAGATACGCAGTATTTT; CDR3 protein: CATSRYPPLTGEGADTQYF
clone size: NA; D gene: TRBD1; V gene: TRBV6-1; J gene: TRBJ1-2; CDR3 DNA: TGTGCCAGCAGTGGACACCGGGACAGCCCTCTTCATGGCTACACCTTC; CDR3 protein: CASSGHRDSPLHGYTF
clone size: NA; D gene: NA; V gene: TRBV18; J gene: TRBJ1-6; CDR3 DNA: TGTGCCAGCTCACCAATAGGAGGTGGATCACCCCTCCACTTT; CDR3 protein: CASSPIGGGSPLHF
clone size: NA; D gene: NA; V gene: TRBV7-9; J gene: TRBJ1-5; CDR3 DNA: TGTGCCAGCAGCTCAGTACCAGGCCATCAGCCCCAGCATTTT; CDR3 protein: CASSSVPGHQPQHF
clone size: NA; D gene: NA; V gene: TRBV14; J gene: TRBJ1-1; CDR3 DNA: TGTGCCAGCAGTACTCTCCGGGGGACTGAAGCTTTCTTT; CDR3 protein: CASSTLRGTEAFF
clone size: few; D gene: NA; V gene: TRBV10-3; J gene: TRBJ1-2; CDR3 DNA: TGTGCCATCACAGGTTCCAACTATGGCTACACCTTC; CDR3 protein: CAITGSNYGYTF
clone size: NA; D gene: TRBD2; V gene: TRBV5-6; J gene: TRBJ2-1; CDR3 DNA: TGTGCCAGCAGCTGGGGCTTTCGGGGGGGATACAATGAGCAGTTCTTC; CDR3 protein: CASSWGFRGGYNEQFF
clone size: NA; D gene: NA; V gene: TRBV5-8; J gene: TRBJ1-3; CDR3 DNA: TGTGCCAGCAGCCTTTACTGGACACTTGGAAACACCATATATTTT; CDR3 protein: CASSLYWTLGNTIYF
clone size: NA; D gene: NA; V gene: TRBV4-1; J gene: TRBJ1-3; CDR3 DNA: TGCGCCAGCAGCCTCTACCCAGAGGGGGTGTATGGAAACACCATATATTTT; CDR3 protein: CASSLYPEGVYGNTIYF
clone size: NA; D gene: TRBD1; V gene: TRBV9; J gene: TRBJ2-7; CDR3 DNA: TGTGCCAGCAGCGTAGACAGGGGTGCTAGGACCCACGAGCAGTACTTC; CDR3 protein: CASSVDRGARTHEQYF
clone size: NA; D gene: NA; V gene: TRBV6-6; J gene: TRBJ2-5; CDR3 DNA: TGTGCCACAGAATATCAAGAGACCCAGTACTTC; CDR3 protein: CATEYQETQYF
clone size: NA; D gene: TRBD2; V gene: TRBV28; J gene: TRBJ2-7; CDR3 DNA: TGTGCCAGCAGTTTTAGCGGGGGAGAATACGAGCAGTACTTC; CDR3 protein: CASSFSGGEYEQYF
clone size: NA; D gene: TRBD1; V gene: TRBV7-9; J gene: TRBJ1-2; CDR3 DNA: TGTGCCAGCGGGGGACAGGGGTACGCCGGCACCTTC; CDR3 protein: CASGGQGYAGTF